This TCR beta chain was sequenced during a study of vaccination and CD4 T cells after COVID-19. Study in general: Stimulation of the cells used overlapping spike peptide pools from SARS-CoV-2 and from the common cold coronaviruses HCoV-NL63, HCoV-OC43 and HCoV-229E. Researchers treated control cultures with a CEFX pool, an HIV-1 Nef pool, or no peptide.

Documented treatment: roughly ten-day PBMC culture with coronavirus spike peptide pools or control peptides (ViraFEST assay). An Oncomine TCR Beta short-read assay was used to sequence the DNA from cultured CD4+ T cells. TCRdb used MiXCR to reprocess the PCR reads, holding one entry per CDR3 protein. The table shows fewer than 20,000 distinct CDR3 sequences, with around 45% occurring only once. Details on this clonotype: Its cognate antigen is unknown.

This sequence was found in a human donor who had recovered from COVID-19. The sample here was CD4+ T cells from blood, cultured in vitro, taken after SARS-CoV-2 vaccination.

CDR3: CAISPTSGRTIGELFF. For the CDR3, the DNA is TGTGCCATCAGTCCGACTAGCGGGAGGACCATCGGGGAGCTGTTTTTT. The rearrangement uses TRBV10-3 and TRBJ2-2; 13 bases are shared with TRBD2. The ends lost 5 bases at V and 7 bases at J; junction bases unmatched: 7. Per the germline V gene, CDR1 is ENHRY and CDR2 is SYGVKD. This CDR3 is 16 amino acids long.